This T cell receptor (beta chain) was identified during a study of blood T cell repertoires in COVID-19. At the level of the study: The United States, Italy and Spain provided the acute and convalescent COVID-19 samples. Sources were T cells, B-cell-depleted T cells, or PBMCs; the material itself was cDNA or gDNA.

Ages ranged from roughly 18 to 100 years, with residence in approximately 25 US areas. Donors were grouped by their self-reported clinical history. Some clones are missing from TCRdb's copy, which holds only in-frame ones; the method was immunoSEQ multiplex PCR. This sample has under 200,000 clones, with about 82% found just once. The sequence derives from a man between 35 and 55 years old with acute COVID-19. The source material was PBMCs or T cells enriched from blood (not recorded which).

The chain's CDR3 is CASSSYGTKETQYF. The DNA of the CDR3 is TGTGCCAGCAGCTCTTACGGGACAAAAGAGACCCAGTACTTC. This chain connects TRBV5-8 to TRBJ2-5, with D possibly being TRBD1 (6 bases). The CDR3 is made up of 14 amino acids. V lost 3 bases and J lost 3, with 12 bases in between. Germline loops: CDR1 SGHTS, CDR2 YDEGEE.